The sequence of this TCR beta chain was determined in a study of T cells in Graves' hyperthyroidism and ophthalmopathy. This clonotype was seen at least ten times. Amplified TCR beta CDR3 regions came from RNA transcripts. First-round RT-PCR of the TCR CDR3 relied on the HTBI primer set. Each CDR3 protein gets one entry after TCRdb re-called the multiplex PCR reads with MiXCR. The data contain about 840,000 distinct CDR3 sequences, 38% of them singletons. The receptor was isolated from a man between 18 and 29 years old with Graves' hyperthyroidism. Sequencing input: blood.

CDR3 region: CATSRPIGRLTEAFF. In nucleotides, the CDR3 is TGTGCCACCAGCAGACCCATCGGACGTCTCACTGAAGCTTTCTTT. The rearrangement uses TRBV15 and TRBJ1-1; D remains ambiguous. The CDR3 covers 15 residues. The V and J ends lost 2 bases and 4 bases respectively, with 14 bases between them. Germline-derived CDR1 and CDR2 are LNHNV and YYDKDF (reference sequence).